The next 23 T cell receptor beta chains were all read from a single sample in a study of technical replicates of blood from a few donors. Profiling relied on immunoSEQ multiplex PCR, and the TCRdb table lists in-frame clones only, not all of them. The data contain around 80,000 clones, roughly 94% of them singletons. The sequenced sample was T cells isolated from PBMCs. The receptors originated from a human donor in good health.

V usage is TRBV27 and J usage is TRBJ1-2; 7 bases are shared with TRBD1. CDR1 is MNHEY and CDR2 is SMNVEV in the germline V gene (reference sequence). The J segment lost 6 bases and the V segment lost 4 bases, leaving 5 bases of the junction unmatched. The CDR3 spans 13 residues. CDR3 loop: CASSWGQRDGYTF. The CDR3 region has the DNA TGTGCCAGCAGTTGGGGACAGAGGGATGGCTACACCTTC.

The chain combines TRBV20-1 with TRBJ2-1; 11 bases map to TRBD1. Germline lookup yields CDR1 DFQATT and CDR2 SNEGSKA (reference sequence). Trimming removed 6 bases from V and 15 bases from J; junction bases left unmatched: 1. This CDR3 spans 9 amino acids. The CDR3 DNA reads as TGCAGTGCCGGACAGGGGGCGTTCTTC. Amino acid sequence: CSAGQGAFF.

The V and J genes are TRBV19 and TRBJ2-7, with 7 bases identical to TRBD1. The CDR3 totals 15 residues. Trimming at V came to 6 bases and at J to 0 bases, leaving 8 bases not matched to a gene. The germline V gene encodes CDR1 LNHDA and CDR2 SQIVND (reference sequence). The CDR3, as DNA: TGTGCCAGTAGGGCCGGGACAGCTACCTCCTACGAGCAGTACTTC. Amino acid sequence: CASRAGTATSYEQYF. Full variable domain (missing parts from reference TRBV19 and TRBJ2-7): DGGITQSPKYLFRKEGQNVTLSCEQNLNHDAMYWYRQDPGQGLRLIYYSQIVNDFQKGDIAEGYSVSREKKESFPLTVTSAQKNPTAFYLCASRAGTATSYEQYFGPGTRLTVT.

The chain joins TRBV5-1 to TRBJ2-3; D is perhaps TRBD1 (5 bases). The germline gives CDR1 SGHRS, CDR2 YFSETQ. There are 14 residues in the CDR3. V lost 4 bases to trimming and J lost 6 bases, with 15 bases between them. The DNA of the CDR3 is TGCGCCAGCAGCGTAGGGCCCAGGGTGGATACGCAGTATTTT. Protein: CASSVGPRVDTQYF.

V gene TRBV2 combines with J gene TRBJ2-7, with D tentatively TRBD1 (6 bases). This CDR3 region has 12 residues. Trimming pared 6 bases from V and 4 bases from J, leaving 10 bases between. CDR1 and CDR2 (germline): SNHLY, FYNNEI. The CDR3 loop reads CASRGAAYEQYF. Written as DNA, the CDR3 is TGTGCCAGCAGGGGGGCGGCTTACGAGCAGTACTTC.

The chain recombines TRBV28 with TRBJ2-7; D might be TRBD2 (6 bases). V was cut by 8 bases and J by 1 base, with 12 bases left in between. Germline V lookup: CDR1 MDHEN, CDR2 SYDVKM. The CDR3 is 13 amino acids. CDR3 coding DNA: TGTGCCAGCGAATCTAGCGAGTCCTACGAGCAGTACTTC. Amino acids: CASESSESYEQYF.

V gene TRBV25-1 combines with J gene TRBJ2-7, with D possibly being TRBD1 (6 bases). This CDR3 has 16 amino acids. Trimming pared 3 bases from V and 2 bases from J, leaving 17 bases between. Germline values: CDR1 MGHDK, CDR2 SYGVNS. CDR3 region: CASSEVTGTHTYEQYF. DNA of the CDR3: TGTGCCAGCAGTGAGGTAACCGGGACACATACCTACGAGCAGTACTTC.

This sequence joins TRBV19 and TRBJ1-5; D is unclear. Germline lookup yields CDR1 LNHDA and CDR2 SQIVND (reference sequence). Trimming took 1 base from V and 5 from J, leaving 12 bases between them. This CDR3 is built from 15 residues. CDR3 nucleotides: TGTGCCAGTAGTATAGCACAGCCGTCCCATCAGCCCCAGCATTTT. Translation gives CASSIAQPSHQPQHF.

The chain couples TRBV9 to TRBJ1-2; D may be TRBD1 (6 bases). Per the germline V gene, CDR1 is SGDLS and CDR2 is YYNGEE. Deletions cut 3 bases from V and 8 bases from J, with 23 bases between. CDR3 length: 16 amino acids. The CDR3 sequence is CASSGSRGLRSTGYTF. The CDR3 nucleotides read TGTGCCAGCAGCGGCTCGCGGGGGCTACGCTCCACGGGCTACACCTTC.

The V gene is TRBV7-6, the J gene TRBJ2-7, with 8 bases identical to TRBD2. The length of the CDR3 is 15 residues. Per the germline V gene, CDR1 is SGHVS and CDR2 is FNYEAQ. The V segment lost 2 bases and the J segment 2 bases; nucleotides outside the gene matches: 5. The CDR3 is CASSLILADTYEQYF. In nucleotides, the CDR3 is TGTGCCAGCAGCTTAATACTAGCGGATACCTACGAGCAGTACTTC.

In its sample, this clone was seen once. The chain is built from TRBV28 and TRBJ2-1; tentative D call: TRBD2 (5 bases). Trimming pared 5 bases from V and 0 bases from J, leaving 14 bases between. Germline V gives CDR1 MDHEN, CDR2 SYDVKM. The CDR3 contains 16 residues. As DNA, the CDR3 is TGTGCCAGCAGTGGCACGGAGGAAAGCTCCTACAATGAGCAGTTCTTC. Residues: CASSGTEESSYNEQFF.

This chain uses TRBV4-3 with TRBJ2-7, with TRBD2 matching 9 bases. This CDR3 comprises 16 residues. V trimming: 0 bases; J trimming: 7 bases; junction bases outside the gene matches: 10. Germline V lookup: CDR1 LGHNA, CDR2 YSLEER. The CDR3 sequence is CASSQDKREVDNEQYF. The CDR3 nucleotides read TGCGCCAGCAGCCAAGATAAGCGGGAGGTCGATAATGAGCAGTACTTC.

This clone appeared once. CDR3 sequence (DNA): TGTGCCAGCAGCGGGACTAGCGGGATCTACGAGCAGTACTTC. Translation: CASSGTSGIYEQYF. The rearrangement links TRBV9 to TRBJ2-7; 12 bases are shared with TRBD2. This CDR3 spans 14 amino acids. V shed 3 bases, J shed 3 bases, and the junction held 1 base outside the gene matches. The germline V gene encodes CDR1 SGDLS and CDR2 YYNGEE.

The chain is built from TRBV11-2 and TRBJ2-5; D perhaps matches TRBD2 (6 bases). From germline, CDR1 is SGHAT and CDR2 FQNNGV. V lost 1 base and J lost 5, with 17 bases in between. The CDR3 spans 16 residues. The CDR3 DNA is TGTGCCAGCAGCTTAGGTCCCGGGAGCGGCCTCGAGACCCAGTACTTC. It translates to CASSLGPGSGLETQYF.

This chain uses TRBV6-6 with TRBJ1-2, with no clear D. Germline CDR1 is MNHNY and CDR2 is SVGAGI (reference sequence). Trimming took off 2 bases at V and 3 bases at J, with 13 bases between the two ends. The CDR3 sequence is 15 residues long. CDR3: CASSYAYLLDYGYTF. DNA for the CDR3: TGTGCCAGCAGTTACGCGTATCTATTAGACTATGGCTACACCTTC.

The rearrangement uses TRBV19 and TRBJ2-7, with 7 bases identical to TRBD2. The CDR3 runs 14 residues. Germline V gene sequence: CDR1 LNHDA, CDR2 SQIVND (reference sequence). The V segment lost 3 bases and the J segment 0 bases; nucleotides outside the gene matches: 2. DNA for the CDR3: TGTGCCAGTAGTATTGGCGGGAGCTCCTACGAGCAGTACTTC. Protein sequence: CASSIGGSSYEQYF.

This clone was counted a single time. CDR3: CASNTRQSDEKLFF. CDR3 in DNA: TGTGCCAGCAATACGAGACAGTCAGACGAAAAACTGTTTTTT. The J gene is TRBJ1-4, the V gene TRBV6-6, with D possibly being TRBD1 (5 bases). The germline V gene encodes CDR1 MNHNY and CDR2 SVGAGI (reference sequence). This CDR3 is 14 amino acids long. Trimming left V 7 bases short and J 8 bases short, with 17 bases between.

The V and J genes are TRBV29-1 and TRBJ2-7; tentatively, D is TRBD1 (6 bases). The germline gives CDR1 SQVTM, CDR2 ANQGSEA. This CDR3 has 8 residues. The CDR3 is CPRGEQYF. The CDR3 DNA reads TGCCCCAGGGGCGAGCAGTACTTC.

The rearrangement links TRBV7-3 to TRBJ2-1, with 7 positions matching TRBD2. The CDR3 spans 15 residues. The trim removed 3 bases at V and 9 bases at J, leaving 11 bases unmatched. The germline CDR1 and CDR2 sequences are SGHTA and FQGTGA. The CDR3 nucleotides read TGTGCCAGCAGCTTCGGCGGGAGTACTCCCAGTGAGCAGTTCTTC. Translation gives CASSFGGSTPSEQFF.

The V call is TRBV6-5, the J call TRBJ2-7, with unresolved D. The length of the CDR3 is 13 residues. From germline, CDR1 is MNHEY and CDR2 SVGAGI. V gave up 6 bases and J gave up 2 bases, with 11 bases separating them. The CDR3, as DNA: TGTGCCAGCAGCCCACGCGAGACCTACGAGCAGTACTTC. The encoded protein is CASSPRETYEQYF.

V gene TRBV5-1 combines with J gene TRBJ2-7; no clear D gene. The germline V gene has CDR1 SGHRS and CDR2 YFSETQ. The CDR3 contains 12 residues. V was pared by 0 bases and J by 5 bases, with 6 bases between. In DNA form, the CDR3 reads TGCGCCAGCAGCTTGGTCACAAACGAGCAGTACTTC. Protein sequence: CASSLVTNEQYF. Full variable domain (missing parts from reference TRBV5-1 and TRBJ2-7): KAGVTQTPRYLIKTRGQQVTLSCSPISGHRSVSWYQQTPGQGLQFLFEYFSETQRNKGNFPGRFSGRQFSNSRSEMNVSTLELGDSALYLCASSLVTNEQYFGPGTRLTVT.

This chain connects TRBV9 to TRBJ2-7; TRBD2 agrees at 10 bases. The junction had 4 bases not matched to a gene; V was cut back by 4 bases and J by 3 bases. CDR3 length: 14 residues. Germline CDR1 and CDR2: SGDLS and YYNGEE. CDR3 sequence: CASSLAGEGYEQYF. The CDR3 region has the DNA TGTGCCAGCAGCCTAGCGGGAGAAGGCTACGAGCAGTACTTC.

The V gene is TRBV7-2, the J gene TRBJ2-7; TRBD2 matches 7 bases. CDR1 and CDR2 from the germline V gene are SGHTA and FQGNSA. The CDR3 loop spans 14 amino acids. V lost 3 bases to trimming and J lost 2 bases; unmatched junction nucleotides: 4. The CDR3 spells CASSFGTTAYEQYF. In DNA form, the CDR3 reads TGTGCCAGCAGCTTCGGGACTACCGCCTACGAGCAGTACTTC.